What follows are 18 T cell receptor beta chains derived from one specimen sequenced in a study of cytomegalovirus exposure and HLA in healthy donors. The study ran its PCR with 60 Vbeta and 13 Jbeta primers. Here immunoSEQ multiplex PCR was the method, and the copy in TCRdb shows in-frame clones only, minus some. The table includes just over 150,000 clones, 80% to 85% detected once. Material for sequencing was PBMCs. The source of these receptors is a man aged 18 to 29 in good health and CMV-seronegative.

V usage is TRBV11-3 and J usage is TRBJ2-3; TRBD1 agrees at 7 bases. Germline V lookup: CDR1 SGHNT, CDR2 YENEEA. Trimming removed 3 bases from V and 5 bases from J; junction bases left unmatched: 5. The CDR3 runs to 14 residues. CDR3 residues: CASSLQGVGDTQYF. The CDR3 coding sequence is TGTGCCAGCAGCTTGCAGGGGGTTGGAGATACGCAGTATTTT.

The chain recombines TRBV6-5 with TRBJ1-1; D is perhaps TRBD1 (6 bases). The CDR3 extends over 13 amino acids. Germline CDR1 MNHEY, CDR2 SVGAGI. V dropped 5 bases and J dropped 1 base, with 8 bases sitting between them. The CDR3 DNA follows: TGTGCCAGCAGTACAGGGCCGAACACTGAAGCTTTCTTT. Translation gives CASSTGPNTEAFF.

The chain employs TRBV9 and TRBJ2-3, with 10 bases identical to TRBD2. Germline V gene data show CDR1 as SGDLS and CDR2 as YYNGEE. The CDR3 length is 15 residues. V shed 4 bases and J 1 base; nucleotides not matched to a gene: 3. This CDR3 reads CASSPTSGGTDTQYF. CDR3 in DNA: TGTGCCAGCAGCCCCACTAGCGGGGGCACAGATACGCAGTATTTT. The complete variable domain, with remaining parts taken from reference TRBV9 and TRBJ2-3, reads DSGVTQTPKHLITATGQRVTLRCSPRSGDLSVYWYQQSLDQGLQFLIQYYNGEERAKGNILERFSAQQFPDLHSELNLSSLELGDSALYFCASSPTSGGTDTQYFGPGTRLTVL.

The chain couples TRBV19 to TRBJ2-2; 7 nucleotides match TRBD2. CDR1 and CDR2 from the germline V gene are LNHDA and SQIVND (reference sequence). The J segment lost 2 bases and the V segment lost 7 bases, leaving 4 bases of the junction unmatched. The CDR3 runs 14 residues. The CDR3 reads CASKPSGNTGELFF. The CDR3 nucleotides read TGTGCCAGTAAACCTAGCGGAAACACCGGGGAGCTGTTTTTT.

The chain carries TRBV28 and TRBJ1-2; possible D gene TRBD1, 6 bases. The CDR3 is made up of 13 amino acids. The ends were cut back, 5 bases at V and 3 bases at J, with 10 bases in the middle. The germline gives CDR1 MDHEN, CDR2 SYDVKM. CDR3 residues: CASSGYRDYGYTF. The CDR3 DNA is TGTGCCAGCAGTGGGTACAGGGACTATGGCTACACCTTC.

The gene calls are TRBV7-8 and TRBJ2-7; TRBD2 matches 8 bases. The CDR3 covers 15 residues. Germline CDR1 and CDR2: SGHVS and FQNEAQ. The J segment lost 5 bases and the V segment lost 5 bases, leaving 11 bases of the junction unmatched. This chain's CDR3 is CASSKGSGRADEQYF. The CDR3 coding sequence is TGTGCCAGCAGCAAGGGGTCCGGGAGGGCTGACGAGCAGTACTTC.

The CDR3 spells CASSSPMGGYEQFF. The CDR3 bases are TGTGCCAGCAGCTCACCCATGGGGGGTTATGAGCAGTTCTTC. This chain joins TRBV7-9 and TRBJ2-1, with a weak D call TRBD2 (6 bases). V dropped 4 bases and J dropped 8 bases, with 15 bases sitting between them. Germline lookup yields CDR1 SEHNR and CDR2 FQNEAQ (reference sequence). The CDR3 extends over 14 amino acids. The complete variable domain, with remaining parts taken from reference TRBV7-9 and TRBJ2-1, reads DTGVSQNPRHKITKRGQNVTFRCDPISEHNRLYWYRQTLGQGPEFLTYFQNEAQLEKSRLLSDRFSAERPKGSFSTLEIQRTEQGDSAMYLCASSSPMGGYEQFFGPGTRLTVL.

This clone was observed a few times. J is TRBJ2-7 and V is TRBV6-1; maybe TRBD1 (5 bases). Trimming took off 8 bases at V and 0 bases at J, with 8 bases between the two ends. This CDR3 comprises 12 residues. CDR1 MNHNS and CDR2 SASEGT come from the germline V gene. The DNA of the CDR3 is TGTGCCAGCCGGACAACCTCCTACGAGCAGTACTTC. This encodes CASRTTSYEQYF.

Only one count was recorded for this clone. The V call is TRBV7-2, the J call TRBJ1-1, with a weak D call TRBD1 (6 bases). Trimming shortened V by 2 bases and J by 1 base, and 11 bases separated the two germline ends. The CDR3 sequence is 15 residues long. Germline CDR1 reads SGHTA; CDR2 reads FQGNSA. CDR3 bases: TGTGCCAGCAGCTTATCCGGGACACAGAACACTGAAGCTTTCTTT. This codes for CASSLSGTQNTEAFF.

The rearrangement joins TRBV29-1 to TRBJ2-1; TRBD2 aligns across 8 bases. Losses at the gene ends were 5 bases for V and 8 bases for J; bases not matched to a gene: 2. Per the germline V gene, CDR1 is SQVTM and CDR2 is ANQGSEA. This CDR3 is built from 11 residues. This chain's CDR3 is CSVPGGDEQFF. In DNA, the CDR3 is TGCAGCGTTCCGGGGGGGGATGAGCAGTTCTTC.

This clone was seen a single time. The chain carries TRBV15 and TRBJ2-7; D is undetermined. This CDR3 has 14 residues. From germline, CDR1 is LNHNV and CDR2 YYDKDF (reference sequence). V lost 4 bases to trimming and J lost 7 bases, with 17 bases between them. The CDR3 DNA follows: TGTGCCACCAGCACCCAACTCATTACCGGGGAGCAGTACTTC. Protein sequence: CATSTQLITGEQYF.

This chain joins TRBV5-4 and TRBJ2-1, with D possibly TRBD2 on 5 matching bases. The length of the CDR3 is 13 residues. Germline-derived CDR1 and CDR2 are SGHNT and YYREEE (reference sequence). The ends were cut back, 0 bases at V and 8 bases at J, with 9 bases in the middle. In DNA form, the CDR3 reads TGTGCCAGCAGCTTGGACTCGGAGGATGAGCAGTTCTTC. Amino acid sequence: CASSLDSEDEQFF.

V usage is TRBV11-2 and J usage is TRBJ1-1; D is uncertain. This CDR3 has 15 residues. Trimming took 0 bases from V and 0 from J, leaving 8 bases between them. Germline V gene data show CDR1 as SGHAT and CDR2 as FQNNGV. The DNA for the CDR3 is TGTGCCAGCAGCTTAGAACAGACCGTGAACACTGAAGCTTTCTTT. Translation: CASSLEQTVNTEAFF.

The CDR3: CASSYSLGRGAYEQYF. In DNA form, the CDR3 reads TGTGCCAGCAGTTACTCATTGGGTCGGGGGGCCTACGAGCAGTACTTC. The J gene is TRBJ2-7, the V gene TRBV6-5, with TRBD2 matching over 7 bases. With 0 bases clipped from V and 2 bases from J, the junction kept 7 bases outside the gene matches. CDR3 length: 16 residues. The germline V gene has CDR1 MNHEY and CDR2 SVGAGI.

The chain links TRBV27 to TRBJ1-1; D may be TRBD1 (5 bases). Trimming shortened V by 5 bases and J by 1 base, and 8 bases separated the two germline ends. This CDR3 is 13 amino acids long. Germline lookup yields CDR1 MNHEY and CDR2 SMNVEV (reference sequence). The CDR3 DNA reads as TGTGCCAGCAGTCTCCAGGGGAACACTGAAGCTTTCTTT. This gives the protein CASSLQGNTEAFF.

This chain links TRBV4-1 with TRBJ2-1; D might be TRBD1 (6 bases). Trimming pared 0 bases from V and 7 bases from J, leaving 22 bases between. The CDR3 totals 18 residues. CDR1 MGHRA and CDR2 YSYEKL come from the germline V gene. The CDR3 loop is CASSQDRGIQGIGNEQFF. CDR3 nucleotides: TGCGCCAGCAGCCAAGATCGAGGAATACAGGGTATAGGGAATGAGCAGTTCTTC.

The chain joins TRBV6-5 to TRBJ2-5; the D gene is possibly TRBD2 (5 bases). This CDR3 contains 12 residues. V was cut by 8 bases and J by 5 bases, with 12 bases left in between. CDR1 is MNHEY, CDR2 SVGAGI, per germline. In DNA form, the CDR3 reads TGTGCCAGCGGCGAAGACTATGAGACCCAGTACTTC. Translating gives CASGEDYETQYF.

This sequence joins TRBV10-3 and TRBJ2-7; TRBD1 agrees at 9 bases. CDR1 is ENHRY, CDR2 SYGVKD, per germline. The CDR3 runs 14 residues. The ends lost 3 bases at V and 4 bases at J; junction bases unmatched: 4. The CDR3 sequence: CAISDRDRVYEQYF. As DNA, the CDR3 is TGTGCCATCAGTGACCGGGACAGGGTGTACGAGCAGTACTTC.